The rows below give T cell receptor beta chains drawn from one sample of a study of shared clonotypes between healthy human individuals. Only in-frame clones appear in the TCRdb table, and some are missing; sequencing was by immunoSEQ multiplex PCR. Among 2.3 million or so clones listed, 93% were seen once. Sequenced: naive CD4+ T cells from PBMCs. Source of these receptors: a man younger than 30 in good health. Some clones in this sample may be carry-over from other donors' samples. CDR3s include the opening cysteine and the closing phenylalanine or tryptophan. The D gene is left open where the match is weak. The listing skips clone size in some rows; elsewhere it reads once, few, many or a size class.

NA	TRBV30	NA	14	TRBJ1-2	TGTGCCTACTGGAAAGCCGTGGCAGGGTATGGCTACACCTTC	CAYWKAVAGYGYTF
NA	TRBV5-4	NA	15	TRBJ1-1	TGTGCCAGCAGCGGGCGCAACCCCCGGGAGACTGAAGCTTTCTTT	CASSGRNPRETEAFF
TRBD1	TRBV5-1	NA	14	TRBJ1-2	TGCGCCAGCAGCGGGGGAACAGGGGATTCGGGCTACACCTTC	CASSGGTGDSGYTF
NA	TRBV11-2	NA	15	TRBJ2-3	TGTGCCAGCAGCTTAGATCTGGCCTACACAGATACGCAGTATTTT	CASSLDLAYTDTQYF
TRBD2	TRBV28	NA	16	TRBJ2-5	TGTGCCAGCAGGAGACAAGCGGGAGCATTTTCAGAGACCCAGTACTTC	CASRRQAGAFSETQYF
NA	TRBV18	NA	17	TRBJ2-7	TGTGCCAGCTCACCACCGGTAACAATTGGCCCCACCTACGAGCAGTACTTC	CASSPPVTIGPTYEQYF
TRBD1	TRBV18	NA	15	TRBJ1-2	TGTGCCAGCTCACCCCGGGACAGGGGTAGCTATGGCTACACCTTC	CASSPRDRGSYGYTF
NA	TRBV7-3	NA	13	TRBJ2-5	TGTGCCAGCAGCAAAACTAGAAAAGAGACCCAGTACTTC	CASSKTRKETQYF
TRBD1	TRBV5-6	few	15	TRBJ1-1	TGTGCCAGCAGCTTGGCTTTAGGGGGCTACACTGAAGCTTTCTTT	CASSLALGGYTEAFF
NA	TRBV28	NA	13	TRBJ2-1	TGTGCCAGCAGAGGGTTTTCCTACAATGAGCAGTTCTTC	CASRGFSYNEQFF
TRBD1	TRBV5-4	NA	14	TRBJ1-2	TGTGCCAGCAGCTTGGGACAGGGCCACTATGGCTACACCTTC	CASSLGQGHYGYTF
NA	TRBV4-3	NA	14	TRBJ2-1	TGCGCCAGCAGCCAAGAACCGCTAGGGAGCGGGCAGTTCTTC	CASSQEPLGSGQFF
TRBD1	TRBV7-2	NA	16	TRBJ1-1	TGTGCCAGCAGCTTAGGGTTGGGACAGGGTTCCACTGAAGCTTTCTTT	CASSLGLGQGSTEAFF
NA	TRBV2	NA	12	TRBJ2-7	TGTGCCGGGCAGAGGGACGAAAACGAGCAGTACTTC	CAGQRDENEQYF
TRBD1	TRBV4-3	NA	15	TRBJ1-1	TGCGCCAGCAGCCCCGTCGACAGGGTATCTACTGAAGCTTTCTTT	CASSPVDRVSTEAFF
TRBD2	TRBV2	once	14	TRBJ2-1	TGTGCCAGCAGTAACGGGAGGGCCCGGGATGAGCAGTTCTTC	CASSNGRARDEQFF
NA	TRBV6-1	NA	15	TRBJ1-5	TGTGCCAGCAGTGAGGCAACCGTGAGGAGTCAGCCCCAGCATTTT	CASSEATVRSQPQHF
NA	TRBV28	once	14	TRBJ1-4	TGTGCCAGCAGGTTGGGTGCACCTAATGAAAAACTGTTTTTT	CASRLGAPNEKLFF
TRBD1	TRBV29-1	NA	13	TRBJ1-1	TGCAGCGTAGACAGGGGGAGGAACACTGAAGCTTTCTTT	CSVDRGRNTEAFF
NA	TRBV5-1	NA	14	TRBJ1-1	TGCGCCAGTAGAGCTCGGGACCCTTACACTGAAGCTTTCTTT	CASRARDPYTEAFF
TRBD2	TRBV9	NA	12	TRBJ2-7	TGTGCCAGCAGCCCTACTAGCGGCGAGCAGTACTTC	CASSPTSGEQYF
NA	TRBV5-1	once	14	TRBJ2-3	TGCGCCAGCAGCTTGCGCCTAGCGACAGATACGCAGTATTTT	CASSLRLATDTQYF
TRBD1	TRBV5-6	NA	15	TRBJ2-3	TGTGCCAGCAGCTTCGGGACAGGGGCGGGAAATACGCAGTATTTT	CASSFGTGAGNTQYF
NA	TRBV30	NA	13	TRBJ1-5	TGTGCCTGGAGTGTAACCGGTAATCAGCCCCAGCATTTT	CAWSVTGNQPQHF
NA	TRBV2	NA	15	TRBJ2-1	TGTGCCAGCAGTGGACCGGCAGTCGTTATGAATGAGCAGTTCTTC	CASSGPAVVMNEQFF
NA	TRBV30	NA	13	TRBJ2-5	TGTGCCTGGAGTGTAAGGGGTCTCGAGACCCAGTACTTC	CAWSVRGLETQYF
TRBD2	TRBV7-6	NA	14	TRBJ2-5	TGTGCCAGCAGCGTATCCGGGACTAGTGGGACCCAGTACTTC	CASSVSGTSGTQYF
NA	TRBV27	NA	13	TRBJ2-5	TGTGCCAGCAGTTTTGTAGGTCAAGAGACCCAGTACTTC	CASSFVGQETQYF
TRBD2	TRBV5-4	NA	14	TRBJ2-1	TGTGCCAGCAGCTCTAGCGGGAGAAGCAATGAGCAGTTCTTC	CASSSSGRSNEQFF
NA	TRBV5-1	NA	14	TRBJ2-7	TGCGCCAGCAGCTTGAGGGCAGGGGCTCGCGAGCAGTACTTC	CASSLRAGAREQYF
NA	TRBV7-8	NA	16	TRBJ2-4	TGTGCCAGCAGCTTAGGCTCGGTGATAGCCAAAAACATTCAGTACTTC	CASSLGSVIAKNIQYF
NA	TRBV7-2	NA	14	TRBJ2-5	TGTGCCAGCAGCTTAAATAGAGCCGTCGAGACCCAGTACTTC	CASSLNRAVETQYF
NA	TRBV19	NA	14	TRBJ1-3	TGTGCCAGTAGTATTGGGTCCTCTGGAAACACCATATATTTT	CASSIGSSGNTIYF
TRBD1	TRBV5-6	NA	14	TRBJ1-2	TGTGCCAGCAGCTTGTGGGACAGATCTGGTGGCTACACCTTC	CASSLWDRSGGYTF
NA	TRBV9	NA	15	TRBJ2-5	TGTGCCAGCAGCGTAGCCACTGGAACCAGGGAGACCCAGTACTTC	CASSVATGTRETQYF
TRBD2	TRBV7-3	NA	16	TRBJ2-5	TGTGCCAGCAGCTTAGGGTCCGGGAGGTTAGGAGAGACCCAGTACTTC	CASSLGSGRLGETQYF
NA	TRBV4-2	NA	16	TRBJ1-1	TGTGCCAGCAGCCAAGATCTGGGGACGGGGGCCGCAGAAGCTTTCTTT	CASSQDLGTGAAEAFF